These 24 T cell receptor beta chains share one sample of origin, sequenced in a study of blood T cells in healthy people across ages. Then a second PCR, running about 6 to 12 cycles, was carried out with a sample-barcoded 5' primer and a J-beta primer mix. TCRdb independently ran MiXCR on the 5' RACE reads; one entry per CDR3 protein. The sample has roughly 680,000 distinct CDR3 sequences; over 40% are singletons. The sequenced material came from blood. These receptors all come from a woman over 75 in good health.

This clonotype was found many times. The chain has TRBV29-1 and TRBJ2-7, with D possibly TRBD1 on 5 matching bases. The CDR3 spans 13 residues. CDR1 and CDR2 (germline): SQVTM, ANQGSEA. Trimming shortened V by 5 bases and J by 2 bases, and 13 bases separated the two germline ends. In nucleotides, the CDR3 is TGCAGCGTTCACATGGGGCCGACCTACGAGCAGTACTTC. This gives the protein CSVHMGPTYEQYF.

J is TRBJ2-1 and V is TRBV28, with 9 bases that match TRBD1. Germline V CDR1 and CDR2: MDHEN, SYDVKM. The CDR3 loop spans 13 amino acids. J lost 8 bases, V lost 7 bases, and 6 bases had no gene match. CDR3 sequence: CASNRQGVDEQFF. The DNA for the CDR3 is TGTGCCAGCAATCGACAGGGGGTCGATGAGCAGTTCTTC.

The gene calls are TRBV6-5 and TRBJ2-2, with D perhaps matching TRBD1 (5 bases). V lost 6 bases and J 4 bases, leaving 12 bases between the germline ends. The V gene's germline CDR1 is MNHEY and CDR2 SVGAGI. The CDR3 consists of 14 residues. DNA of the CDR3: TGTGCCAGCAGAAAAGACAGTCCCACCGGGGAGCTGTTTTTT. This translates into CASRKDSPTGELFF.

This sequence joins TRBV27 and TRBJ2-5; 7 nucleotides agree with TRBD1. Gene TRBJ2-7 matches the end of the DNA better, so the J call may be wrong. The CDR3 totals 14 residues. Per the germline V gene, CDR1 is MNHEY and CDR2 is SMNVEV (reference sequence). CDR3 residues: CASSSLDRVYEQYF. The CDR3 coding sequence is TGTGCCAGCAGTTCCCTAGACAGGGTCTACGAGCAGTACTTC.

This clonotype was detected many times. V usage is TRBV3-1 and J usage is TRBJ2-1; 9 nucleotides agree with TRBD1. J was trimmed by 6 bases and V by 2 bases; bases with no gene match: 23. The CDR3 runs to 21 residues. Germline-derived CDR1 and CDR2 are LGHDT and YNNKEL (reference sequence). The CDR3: CASSQISGTGKGTLYVNEQFF. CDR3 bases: TGTGCCAGCAGCCAAATATCTGGGACAGGGAAAGGGACCTTATATGTCAATGAGCAGTTCTTC.

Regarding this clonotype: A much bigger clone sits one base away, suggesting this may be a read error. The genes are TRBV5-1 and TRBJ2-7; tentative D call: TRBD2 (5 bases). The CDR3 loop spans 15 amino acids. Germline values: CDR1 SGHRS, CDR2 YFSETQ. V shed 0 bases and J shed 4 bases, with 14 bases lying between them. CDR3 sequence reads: CASSLVNSASYEQYV. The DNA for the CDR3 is TGCGCCAGCAGCTTGGTGAATAGCGCATCATACGAGCAGTACGTC.

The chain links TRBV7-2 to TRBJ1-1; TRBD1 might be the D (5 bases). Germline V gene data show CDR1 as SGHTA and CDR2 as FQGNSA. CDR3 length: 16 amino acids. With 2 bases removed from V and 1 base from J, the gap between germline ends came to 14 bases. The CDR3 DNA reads TGTGCCAGCAGCTTATTGGGACTAAATCCGAACACTGAAGCTTTCTTT. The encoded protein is CASSLLGLNPNTEAFF.

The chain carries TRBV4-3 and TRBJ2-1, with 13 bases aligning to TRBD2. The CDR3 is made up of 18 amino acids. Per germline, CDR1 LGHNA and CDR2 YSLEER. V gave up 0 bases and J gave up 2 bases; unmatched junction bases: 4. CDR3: CASSQDATSGGAYNEQFF. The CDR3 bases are TGCGCCAGCAGCCAAGATGCCACTAGCGGGGGGGCCTACAATGAGCAGTTCTTC.

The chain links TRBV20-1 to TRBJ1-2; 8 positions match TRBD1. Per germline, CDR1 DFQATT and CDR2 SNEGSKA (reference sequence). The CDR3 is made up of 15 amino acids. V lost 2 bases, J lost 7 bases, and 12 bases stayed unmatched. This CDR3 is CSARTSTGVIGGYTF. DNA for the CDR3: TGCAGTGCTAGAACATCGACAGGGGTTATAGGTGGCTACACCTTC.

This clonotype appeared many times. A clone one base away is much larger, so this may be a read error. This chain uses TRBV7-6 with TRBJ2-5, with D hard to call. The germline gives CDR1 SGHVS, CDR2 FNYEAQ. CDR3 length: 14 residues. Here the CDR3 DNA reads TGTGCCAGCAGCGTAGCTGGGATACAAGAGACCCAGTACTTC. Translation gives CASSVAGIQETQYF.

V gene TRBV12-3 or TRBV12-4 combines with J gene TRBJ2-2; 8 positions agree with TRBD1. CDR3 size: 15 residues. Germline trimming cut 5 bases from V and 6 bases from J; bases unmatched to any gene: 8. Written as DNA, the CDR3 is TGTGCCAGCAGTCGGACAGGGCTGATGGCCGGGGAGCTGTTTTTT. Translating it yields CASSRTGLMAGELFF.

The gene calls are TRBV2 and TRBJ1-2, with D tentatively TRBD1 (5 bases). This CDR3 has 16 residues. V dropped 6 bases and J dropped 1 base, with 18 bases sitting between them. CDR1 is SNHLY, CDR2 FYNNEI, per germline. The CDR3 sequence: CASRKLTEGHNYGYTF. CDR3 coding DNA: TGTGCCAGCAGAAAGCTGACAGAGGGCCATAACTATGGCTACACCTTC.

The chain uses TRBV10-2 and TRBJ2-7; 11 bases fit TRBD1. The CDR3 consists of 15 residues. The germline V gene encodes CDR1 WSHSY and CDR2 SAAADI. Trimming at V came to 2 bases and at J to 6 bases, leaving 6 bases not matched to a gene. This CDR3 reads CASSEERTGGAEQYF. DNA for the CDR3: TGCGCCAGCAGTGAGGAAAGGACAGGGGGCGCCGAGCAGTACTTC.

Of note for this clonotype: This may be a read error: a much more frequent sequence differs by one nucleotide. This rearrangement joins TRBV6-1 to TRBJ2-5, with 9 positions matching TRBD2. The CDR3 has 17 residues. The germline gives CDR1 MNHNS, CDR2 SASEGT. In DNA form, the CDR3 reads TGTGCCAGCAGTGGGACTGGACTAGCGCTTTACCAAGAGGCCCAGTACTTC. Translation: CASSGTGLALYQEAQYF.

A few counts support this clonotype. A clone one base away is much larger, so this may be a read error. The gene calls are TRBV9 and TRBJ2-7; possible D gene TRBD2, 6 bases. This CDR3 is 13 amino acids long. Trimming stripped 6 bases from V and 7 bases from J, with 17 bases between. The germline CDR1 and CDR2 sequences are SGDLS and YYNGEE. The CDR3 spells CASNSGDGNEQYF. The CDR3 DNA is TGTGCCAGCAATTCGGGAGATGGCAATGAGCAGTACTTC.

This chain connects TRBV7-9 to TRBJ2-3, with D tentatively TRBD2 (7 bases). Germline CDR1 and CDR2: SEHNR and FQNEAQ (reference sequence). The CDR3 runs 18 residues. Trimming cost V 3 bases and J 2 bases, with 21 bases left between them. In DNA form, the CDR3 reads TGTGCCAGCAGCTTGGGGAACCAGGCGGGGGCACTCACAGATACGCAGTATTTT. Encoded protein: CASSLGNQAGALTDTQYF.

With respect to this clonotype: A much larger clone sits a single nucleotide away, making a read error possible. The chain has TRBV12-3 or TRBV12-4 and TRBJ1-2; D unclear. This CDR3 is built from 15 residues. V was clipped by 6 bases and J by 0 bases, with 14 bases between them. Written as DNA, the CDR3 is TGTGCCAGCAGCCGCGTGGACTTATCTAACTATGGCTACACCTTC. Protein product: CASSRVDLSNYGYTF.

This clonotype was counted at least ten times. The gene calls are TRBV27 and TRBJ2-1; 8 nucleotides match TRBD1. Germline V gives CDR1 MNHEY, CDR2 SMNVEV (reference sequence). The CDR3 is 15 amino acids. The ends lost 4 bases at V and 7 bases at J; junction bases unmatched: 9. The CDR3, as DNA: TGTGCCAGCAGTTCCCTCGGGACAGGTGGGAATGAGCAGTTCTTC. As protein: CASSSLGTGGNEQFF.

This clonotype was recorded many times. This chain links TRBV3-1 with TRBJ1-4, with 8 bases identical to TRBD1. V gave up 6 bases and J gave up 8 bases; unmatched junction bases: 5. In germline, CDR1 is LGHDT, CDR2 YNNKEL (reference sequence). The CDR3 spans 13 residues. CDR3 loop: CASRMTGEEKLFF. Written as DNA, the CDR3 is TGTGCCAGCAGGATGACAGGGGAGGAAAAACTGTTTTTT.

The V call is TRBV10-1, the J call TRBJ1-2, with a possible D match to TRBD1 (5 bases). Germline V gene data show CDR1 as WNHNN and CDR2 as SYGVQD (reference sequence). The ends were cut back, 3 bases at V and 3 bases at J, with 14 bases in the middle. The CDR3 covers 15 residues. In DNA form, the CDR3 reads TGCGCCAGCAGTGACACGACCGGGACCTACTATGGCTACACCTTC. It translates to CASSDTTGTYYGYTF.

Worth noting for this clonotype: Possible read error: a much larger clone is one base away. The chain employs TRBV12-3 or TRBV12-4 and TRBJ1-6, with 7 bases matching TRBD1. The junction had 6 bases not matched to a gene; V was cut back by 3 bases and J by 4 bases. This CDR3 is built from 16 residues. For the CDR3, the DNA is TGTGCCAGCAGTTTGGGAGGCAGGGGGTATAATTCACCCCTCCACTTT. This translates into CASSLGGRGYNSPLHF.

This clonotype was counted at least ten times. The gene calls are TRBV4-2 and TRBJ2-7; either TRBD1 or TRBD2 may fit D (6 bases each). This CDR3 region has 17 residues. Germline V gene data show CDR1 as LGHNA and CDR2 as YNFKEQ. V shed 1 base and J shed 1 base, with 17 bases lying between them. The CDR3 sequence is CASSQAQGLSGSYEQYF. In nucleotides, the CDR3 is TGTGCCAGCAGCCAAGCACAGGGTCTCAGCGGGTCCTACGAGCAGTACTTC.

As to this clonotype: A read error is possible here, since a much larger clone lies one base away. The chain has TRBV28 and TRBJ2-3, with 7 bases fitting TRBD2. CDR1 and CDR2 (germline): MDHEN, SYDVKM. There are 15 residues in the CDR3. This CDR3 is CASSQRGGSTDMQYF. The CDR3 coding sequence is TGTGCCAGCAGTCAGCGGGGAGGTAGCACAGATATGCAGTATTTT.

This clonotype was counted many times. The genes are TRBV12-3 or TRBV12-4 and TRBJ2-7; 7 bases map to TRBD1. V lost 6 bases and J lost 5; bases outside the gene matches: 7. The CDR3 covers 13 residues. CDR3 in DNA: TGTGCCAGCAGGCAACAGGGGTTGGACGAGCAGTACTTC. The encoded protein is CASRQQGLDEQYF.